This TCR beta chain came from a study of regulatory T cells in long-lasting Graves disease. Time point meaning: persistent/refractory GD, antithyroid drugs over 5 years with positive TRAb. PBMC-extracted RNA yielded the TCR library. The TCR beta library used iRepertoire HTBI primers with Arm-PCR amplification of CDR3. Each CDR3 protein is one row after TCRdb ran MiXCR on the multiplex PCR reads. Among over 650,000 distinct CDR3 sequences, about 30% were seen once, and the ten largest hold roughly 40%. This clonotype occurred a few times. This sample comprised peripheral blood mononuclear cells (PBMCs), obtained when the disease was refractory, from a patient treated with antithyroid drugs. The TCR comes from a female donor with Graves disease.

The CDR3 bases are TGTGCCAGTAGAATGGGGGGGAGCGAGACCCAGTACTTC. Amino acid sequence: CASRMGGSETQYF. V gene TRBV19 combines with J gene TRBJ2-5, with 7 nucleotides matching TRBD2. The CDR3 loop spans 13 amino acids. Germline-derived CDR1 and CDR2 are LNHDA and SQIVND (reference sequence). V gave up 6 bases and J gave up 5 bases; unmatched junction bases: 6.